These 6 T cell receptor beta chains share one sample of origin, sequenced in a study of blood T cells in healthy people across ages. Through a sample-barcoded 5' primer and a J-beta primer mix, a second PCR was run for 7 to 11 cycles. TCRdb reanalysed the 5' RACE reads using MiXCR and keeps one entry per CDR3 protein. Of around 990,000 distinct CDR3 sequences in the sample, roughly a quarter are singletons; the top ten hold about 0.72%. The data also belong to a second study, concerning T cells of mothers and their children.

The sample consisted of blood. Receptors were obtained from a girl aged 2 to 10 in good health.

This clonotype was counted a few times. The V gene is TRBV2, the J gene TRBJ2-7; the D gene is possibly TRBD1 (7 bases). The germline V gene has CDR1 SNHLY and CDR2 FYNNEI. This CDR3 is 14 amino acids long. Trimming pared 6 bases from V and 2 bases from J, leaving 14 bases between. Here the CDR3 DNA reads TGTGCCAGCAGACCGGGGGACAGAGCCTACGAGCAGTACTTC. It encodes CASRPGDRAYEQYF.

A word on this clonotype: An end of the junction differs from the germline gene, which may be a read error. V gene TRBV6-5 combines with J gene TRBJ2-7, with no clear D. In germline, CDR1 is MNHEY, CDR2 SVGAGI. This CDR3 spans 13 amino acids. CDR3 nucleotide sequence: TGTGCCTGCAGTTATGGACCCACCTACGAGCAGTACTTC. Amino acids: CACSYGPTYEQYF.

The chain carries TRBV15 and TRBJ1-5, with D perhaps TRBD1 (6 bases). Per the germline V gene, CDR1 is LNHNV and CDR2 is YYDKDF (reference sequence). The germline V and J ends were trimmed by 4 bases and 3 bases, with 13 bases remaining between them. The CDR3 totals 15 residues. The CDR3 coding sequence is TGTGCCACCAGCAAGCTGACAGGTAACAATCAGCCCCAGCATTTT. It specifies CATSKLTGNNQPQHF.

The CDR3 sequence: CASSTKKGGYTF. The CDR3 nucleotides are TGTGCCAGCAGTACAAAAAAGGGTGGCTACACCTTC. This sequence joins TRBV12-3 or TRBV12-4 and TRBJ1-2; no reliable D call. The CDR3 has 12 amino acids. V was pared by 5 bases and J by 7 bases, with 11 bases between.

V usage is TRBV10-3 and J usage is TRBJ2-3; D not resolved. Germline V gene data show CDR1 as ENHRY and CDR2 as SYGVKD. The CDR3 loop spans 13 amino acids. V lost 8 bases and J lost 4, with 13 bases in between. The CDR3 reads CAILYREPDTQYF. CDR3 sequence (DNA): TGTGCCATCCTTTATAGGGAACCAGATACGCAGTATTTT.

This clonotype came up a few times. V and J are TRBV5-1 and TRBJ2-6; 9 bases map to TRBD1. Germline V gene sequence: CDR1 SGHRS, CDR2 YFSETQ. V lost 2 bases and J lost 0; bases outside the gene matches: 9. The CDR3 extends over 19 amino acids. The CDR3: CASSFLLGQGNSGANVLTF. The CDR3 bases are TGCGCCAGCAGCTTCCTGCTAGGACAGGGGAACTCTGGGGCCAACGTCCTGACTTTC.